These 7 T cell receptor beta chains came from one sample sequenced in a study of blood T cell repertoires in COVID-19. Profiling relied on immunoSEQ multiplex PCR, and the TCRdb table lists in-frame clones only, not all of them. This repertoire shows approximately 47,000 clones, about 82% found once; its top ten account for 2.1%. The material sequenced was peripheral blood. The receptors here all came from a woman aged 55-70 years with acute or convalescent COVID-19.

The rearrangement links TRBV11-2 to TRBJ1-2, with D possibly matching TRBD1 (5 bases). Looked up from germline, CDR1 is SGHAT and CDR2 is FQNNGV. Trimming left V 5 bases short and J 8 bases short, with 21 bases between. This CDR3 is 15 amino acids long. The CDR3 is CASSLAGGAGGGYTF. The CDR3, as DNA: TGTGCCAGCAGCCTTGCTGGAGGGGCCGGGGGGGGCTACACCTTC.

This chain joins TRBV29-1 and TRBJ1-1, with D possibly matching TRBD1 (5 bases). The CDR3 loop spans 16 amino acids. V lost 6 bases and J lost 0, with 20 bases in between. Germline-derived CDR1 and CDR2 are SQVTM and ANQGSEA. CDR3 DNA sequence: TGCAGCGTGGGACGATCGGGGGTACGGCTGAACACTGAAGCTTTCTTT. As protein: CSVGRSGVRLNTEAFF.

The rearrangement uses TRBV11-2 and TRBJ1-2; D uncertain. Germline loops: CDR1 SGHAT, CDR2 FQNNGV. V lost 1 base, J lost 0 bases, and 12 bases lay in between. There are 16 residues in the CDR3. CDR3 in DNA: TGTGCCAGCAGCTTAGTATATAGCGCAGCTAACTATGGCTACACCTTC. Translation gives CASSLVYSAANYGYTF.

This clone was picked up one time. The chain links TRBV7-2 to TRBJ2-7; 13 positions match TRBD2. From germline, CDR1 is SGHTA and CDR2 FQGNSA. V was clipped by 6 bases and J by 1 base; unmatched bases: 6. The CDR3 extends over 16 amino acids. In DNA form, the CDR3 reads TGTGCCAGCAGATATACTAGCGGGGGGGGTTCCTACGAGCAGTACTTC. It encodes CASRYTSGGGSYEQYF.

This clone was detected only once. The chain uses TRBV7-3 and TRBJ2-3; D gene uncertain. From germline, CDR1 is SGHTA and CDR2 FQGTGA. The CDR3 covers 13 residues. V dropped 2 bases and J dropped 3 bases, with 6 bases sitting between them. CDR3 nucleotides: TGTGCCAGCAGCTTAGTACAGACAGATACGCAGTATTTT. This translates into CASSLVQTDTQYF. Full variable domain (remainder filled in from reference TRBV7-3 and TRBJ2-3): GAGVSQTPSNKVTEKGKYVELRCDPISGHTALYWYRQSLGQGPEFLIYFQGTGAADDSGLPNDRFFAVRPEGSVSTLKIQRTERGDSAVYLCASSLVQTDTQYFGPGTRLTVL.

CDR3 residues: CASGGGARTDTQYF. CDR3 coding DNA: TGTGCCAGCGGGGGGGGCGCCCGCACAGATACGCAGTATTTT. The chain combines TRBV28 with TRBJ2-3; D possibly corresponds to TRBD2 (7 bases). Trimming shortened V by 8 bases and J by 1 base, and 13 bases separated the two germline ends. The CDR3 contains 14 residues. CDR1 and CDR2 from the germline V gene are MDHEN and SYDVKM. Variable domain in full (rest from reference TRBV28 and TRBJ2-3): DVKVTQSSRYLVKRTGEKVFLECVQDMDHENMFWYRQDPGLGLRLIYFSYDVKMKEKGDIPEGYSVSREKKERFSLILESASTNQTSMYLCASGGGARTDTQYFGPGTRLTVL.

The rearrangement uses TRBV6-5 and TRBJ1-6, with 8 bases lining up with TRBD1. The trim removed 6 bases at V and 13 bases at J, leaving 11 bases unmatched. Germline loops: CDR1 MNHEY, CDR2 SVGAGI. The CDR3 is 14 residues long. This chain's CDR3 is CASRAGTGTIPLHF. The DNA of the CDR3 is TGTGCCAGCAGAGCCGGGACAGGAACTATTCCCCTCCACTTT.